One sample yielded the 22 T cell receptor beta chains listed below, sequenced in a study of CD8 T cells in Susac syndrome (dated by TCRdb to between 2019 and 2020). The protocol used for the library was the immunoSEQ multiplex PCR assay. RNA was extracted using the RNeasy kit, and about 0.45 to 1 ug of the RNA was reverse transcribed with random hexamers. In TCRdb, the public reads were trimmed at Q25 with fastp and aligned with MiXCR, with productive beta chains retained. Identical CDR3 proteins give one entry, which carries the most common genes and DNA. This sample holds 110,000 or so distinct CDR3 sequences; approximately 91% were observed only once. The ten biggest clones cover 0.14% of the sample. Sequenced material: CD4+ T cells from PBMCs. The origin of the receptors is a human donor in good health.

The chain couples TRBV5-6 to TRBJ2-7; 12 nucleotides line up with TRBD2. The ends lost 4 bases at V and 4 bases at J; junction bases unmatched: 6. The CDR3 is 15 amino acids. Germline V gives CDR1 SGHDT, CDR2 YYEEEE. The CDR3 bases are TGTGCCAGCAGCCAGGGGACTAGCGGGTTTTACGAGCAGTACTTC. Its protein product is CASSQGTSGFYEQYF.

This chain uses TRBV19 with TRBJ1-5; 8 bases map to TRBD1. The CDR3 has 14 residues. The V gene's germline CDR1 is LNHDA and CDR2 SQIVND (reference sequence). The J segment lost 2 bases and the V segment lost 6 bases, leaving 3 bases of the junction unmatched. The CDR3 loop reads CASRSGQGNQPQHF. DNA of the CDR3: TGTGCCAGTAGGTCGGGACAGGGCAATCAGCCCCAGCATTTT.

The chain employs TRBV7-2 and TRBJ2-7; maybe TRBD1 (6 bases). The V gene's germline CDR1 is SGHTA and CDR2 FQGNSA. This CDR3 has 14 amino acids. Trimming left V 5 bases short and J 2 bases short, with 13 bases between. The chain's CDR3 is CASSPGHQTYEQYF. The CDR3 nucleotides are TGTGCCAGCAGCCCGGGACACCAAACCTACGAGCAGTACTTC. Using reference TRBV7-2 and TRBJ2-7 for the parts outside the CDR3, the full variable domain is GAGVSQSPSNKVTEKGKDVELRCDPISGHTALYWYRQSLGQGLEFLIYFQGNSAPDKSGLPSDRFSAERTGGSVSTLTIQRTQQEDSAVYLCASSPGHQTYEQYFGPGTRLTVT.

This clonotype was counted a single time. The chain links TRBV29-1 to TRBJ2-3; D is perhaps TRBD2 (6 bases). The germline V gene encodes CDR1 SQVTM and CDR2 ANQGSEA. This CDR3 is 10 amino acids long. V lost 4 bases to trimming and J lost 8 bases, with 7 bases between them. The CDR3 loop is CSVGGGTQYF. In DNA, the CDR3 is TGCAGCGTTGGGGGAGGTACGCAGTATTTT.

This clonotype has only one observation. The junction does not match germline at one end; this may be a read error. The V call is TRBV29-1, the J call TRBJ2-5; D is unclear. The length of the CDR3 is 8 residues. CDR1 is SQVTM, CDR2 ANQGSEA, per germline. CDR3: CSVGRTDF. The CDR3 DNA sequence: TGCAGCGTTGGACGTACGGACTTC.

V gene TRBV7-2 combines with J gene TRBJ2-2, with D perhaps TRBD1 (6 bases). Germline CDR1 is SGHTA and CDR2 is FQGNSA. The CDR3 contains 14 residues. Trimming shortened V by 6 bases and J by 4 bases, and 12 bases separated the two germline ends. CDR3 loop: CASRSTGTTGELFF. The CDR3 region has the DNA TGTGCCAGCAGGTCAACAGGGACCACCGGGGAGCTGTTTTTT.

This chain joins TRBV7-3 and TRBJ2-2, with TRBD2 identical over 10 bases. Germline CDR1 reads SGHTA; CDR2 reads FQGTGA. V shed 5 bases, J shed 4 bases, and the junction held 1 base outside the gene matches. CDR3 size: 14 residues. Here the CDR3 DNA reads TGTGCCAGCAGCCGGACTAGCGGCACCGGGGAGCTGTTTTTT. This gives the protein CASSRTSGTGELFF.

In DNA form, the CDR3 reads TGTGCCAGCAGCCGAAGACAGGGCAACGAGCAGTACTTC. Translating gives CASSRRQGNEQYF. This sequence joins TRBV7-8 and TRBJ2-7, with 7 positions matching TRBD1. There are 13 residues in the CDR3. The V gene's germline CDR1 is SGHVS and CDR2 FQNEAQ. Germline trimming cut 5 bases from V and 5 bases from J; bases unmatched to any gene: 6.

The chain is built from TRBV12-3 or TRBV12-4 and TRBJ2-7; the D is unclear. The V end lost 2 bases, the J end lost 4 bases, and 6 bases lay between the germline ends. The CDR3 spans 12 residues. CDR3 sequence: CASSLMGYEQYF. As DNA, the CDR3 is TGTGCCAGCAGTTTAATGGGGTACGAGCAGTACTTC.

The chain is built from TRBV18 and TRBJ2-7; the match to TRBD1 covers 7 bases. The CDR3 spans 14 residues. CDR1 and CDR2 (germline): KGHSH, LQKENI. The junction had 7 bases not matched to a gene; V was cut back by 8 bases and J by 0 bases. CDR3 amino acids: CASTDRASSYEQYF. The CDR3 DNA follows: TGTGCCAGCACTGACAGGGCCAGCTCCTACGAGCAGTACTTC.

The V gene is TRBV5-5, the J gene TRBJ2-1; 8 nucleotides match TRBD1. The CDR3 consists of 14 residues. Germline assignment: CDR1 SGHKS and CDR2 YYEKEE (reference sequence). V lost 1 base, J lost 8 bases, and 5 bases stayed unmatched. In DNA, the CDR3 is TGTGCCAGCAGCTTGTACAGGGGGTACGATGAGCAGTTCTTC. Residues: CASSLYRGYDEQFF.

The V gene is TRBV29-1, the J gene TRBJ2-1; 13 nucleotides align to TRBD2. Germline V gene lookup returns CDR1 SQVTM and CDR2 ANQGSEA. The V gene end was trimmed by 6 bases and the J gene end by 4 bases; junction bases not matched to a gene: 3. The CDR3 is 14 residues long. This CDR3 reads CSVTSGGLYNEQFF. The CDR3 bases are TGCAGCGTGACTAGCGGGGGGTTATACAATGAGCAGTTCTTC.

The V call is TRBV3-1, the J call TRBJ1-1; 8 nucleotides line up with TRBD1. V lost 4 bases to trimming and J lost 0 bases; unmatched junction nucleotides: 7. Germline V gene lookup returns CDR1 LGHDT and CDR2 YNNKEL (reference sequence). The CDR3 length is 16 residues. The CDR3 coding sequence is TGTGCCAGCAGCCGCAGACAGGGGACCATGAACACTGAAGCTTTCTTT. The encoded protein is CASSRRQGTMNTEAFF. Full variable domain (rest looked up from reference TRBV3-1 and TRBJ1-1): DTAVSQTPKYLVTQMGNDKSIKCEQNLGHDTMYWYKQDSKKFLKIMFSYNNKELIINETVPNRFSPKSPDKAHLNLHINSLELGDSAVYFCASSRRQGTMNTEAFFGQGTRLTVV.

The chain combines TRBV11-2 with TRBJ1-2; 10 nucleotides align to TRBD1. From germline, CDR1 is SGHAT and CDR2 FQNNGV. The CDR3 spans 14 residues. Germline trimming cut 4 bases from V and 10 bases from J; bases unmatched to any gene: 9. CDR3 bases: TGTGCCAGCAGCTCCTTAAGGACAGGGGGTGACTACACCTTC. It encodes CASSSLRTGGDYTF.

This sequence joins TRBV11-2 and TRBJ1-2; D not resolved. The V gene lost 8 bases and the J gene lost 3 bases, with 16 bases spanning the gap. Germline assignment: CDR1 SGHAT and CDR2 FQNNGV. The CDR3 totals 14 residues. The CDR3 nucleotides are TGTGCCAGCGGGCGATCTAGGACGGACTATGGCTACACCTTC. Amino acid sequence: CASGRSRTDYGYTF.

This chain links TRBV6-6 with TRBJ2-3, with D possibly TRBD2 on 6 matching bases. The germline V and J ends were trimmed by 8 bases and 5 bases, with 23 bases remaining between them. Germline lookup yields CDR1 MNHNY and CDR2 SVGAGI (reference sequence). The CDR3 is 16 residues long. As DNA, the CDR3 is TGTGCCAGCGGAGATCTCGGATGGGAGGTCGTAGATACGCAGTATTTT. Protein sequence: CASGDLGWEVVDTQYF.

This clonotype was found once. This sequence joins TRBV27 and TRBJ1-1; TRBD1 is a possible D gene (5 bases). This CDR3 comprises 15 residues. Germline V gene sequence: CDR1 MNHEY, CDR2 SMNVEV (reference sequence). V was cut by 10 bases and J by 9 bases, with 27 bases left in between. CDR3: CATASLPGQGLQAFF. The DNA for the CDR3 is TGTGCCACCGCCTCCTTGCCTGGGCAGGGTCTTCAAGCTTTCTTT.

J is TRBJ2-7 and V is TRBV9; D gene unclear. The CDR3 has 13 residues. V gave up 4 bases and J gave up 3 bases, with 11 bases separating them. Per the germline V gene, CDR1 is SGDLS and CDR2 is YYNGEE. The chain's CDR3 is CASSPDNFYEQYF. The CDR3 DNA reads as TGTGCCAGCAGCCCCGACAACTTCTACGAGCAGTACTTC.

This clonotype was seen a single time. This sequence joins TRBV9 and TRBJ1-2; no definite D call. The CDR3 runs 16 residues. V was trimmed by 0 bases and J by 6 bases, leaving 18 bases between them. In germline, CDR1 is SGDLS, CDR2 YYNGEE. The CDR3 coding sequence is TGTGCCAGCAGCGTAGATAAAGTTGGGCAGTTCGATGGCTACACCTTC. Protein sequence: CASSVDKVGQFDGYTF.

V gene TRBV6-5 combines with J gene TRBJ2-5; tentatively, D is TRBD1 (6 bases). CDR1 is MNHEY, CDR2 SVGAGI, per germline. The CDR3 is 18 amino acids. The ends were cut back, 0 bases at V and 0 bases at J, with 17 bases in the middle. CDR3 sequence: CASSYSSSKRQDQETQYF. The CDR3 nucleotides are TGTGCCAGCAGTTACTCCTCGTCTAAACGACAGGACCAAGAGACCCAGTACTTC.

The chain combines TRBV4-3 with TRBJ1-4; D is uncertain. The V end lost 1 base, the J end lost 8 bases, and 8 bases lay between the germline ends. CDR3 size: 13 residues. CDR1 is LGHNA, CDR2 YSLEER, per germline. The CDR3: CASSQASGEKLFF. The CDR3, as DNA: TGCGCCAGCAGCCAAGCCTCCGGGGAAAAACTGTTTTTT.

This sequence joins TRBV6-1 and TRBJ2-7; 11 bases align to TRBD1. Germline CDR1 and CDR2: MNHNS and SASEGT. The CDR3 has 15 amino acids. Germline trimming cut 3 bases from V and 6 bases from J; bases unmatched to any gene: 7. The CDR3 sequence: CASSDVGQGASEQYF. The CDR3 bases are TGTGCCAGCAGTGATGTCGGACAGGGGGCCTCCGAGCAGTACTTC.